The 29 T cell receptor beta chains reported below all come from one sample, sequenced in a study of blood T cells in healthy people across ages. Alongside a J-beta primer mix, a sample-barcoded 5' primer served in a second PCR lasting about 7 to 12 cycles. MiXCR was run by TCRdb on the 5' RACE reads, yielding one entry per CDR3 protein. Here the sample spans roughly 1.9 million distinct CDR3 sequences, about 39% being singletons. The sample taken for sequencing was blood. These receptors came from a human donor in good health.

The chain uses TRBV28 and TRBJ2-3; D is possibly TRBD1 (5 bases). The V gene's germline CDR1 is MDHEN and CDR2 SYDVKM. V gave up 6 bases and J gave up 2 bases, with 18 bases separating them. This CDR3 is 16 amino acids long. This CDR3 is CASSPPPGPHTDTQYF. The DNA of the CDR3 is TGTGCCAGCAGCCCCCCCCCAGGGCCCCACACAGATACGCAGTATTTT.

This clonotype was seen only a few times. The chain links TRBV10-2 to TRBJ1-5; 11 bases are a match to TRBD1. There are 16 residues in the CDR3. Germline values: CDR1 WSHSY, CDR2 SAAADI. V shed 6 bases, J shed 1 base, and the junction held 5 bases outside the gene matches. This CDR3 is CASSGQGARSNQPQHF. CDR3 sequence (DNA): TGCGCCAGCAGCGGACAGGGGGCGAGGAGCAATCAGCCCCAGCATTTT.

With respect to this clonotype: An end of the junction differs from the germline gene, which may be a read error. The chain is built from TRBV27 and TRBJ2-7; 7 positions match TRBD2. The CDR3 totals 15 residues. Germline V gene data show CDR1 as MNHEY and CDR2 as SMNVEV (reference sequence). CDR3 nucleotide sequence: TGTGCCGGCAGTTTTTTTCCAGCGGGGTCCTACGAGCAGTACTTC. Residues: CAGSFFPAGSYEQYF.

This clonotype has just a few counts. V usage is TRBV30 and J usage is TRBJ1-5, with 7 bases lining up with TRBD1. Germline CDR1 is GTSNPN and CDR2 is SVGIG (reference sequence). The V segment lost 2 bases and the J segment 1 base; nucleotides outside the gene matches: 2. This CDR3 region has 14 residues. CDR3 sequence reads: CAWSTGVSNQPQHF. As DNA, the CDR3 is TGTGCCTGGAGTACAGGGGTGAGCAATCAGCCCCAGCATTTT.

Only a few counts were recorded for this clonotype. An end of the junction does not agree with germline; a read error may underlie this. This chain uses TRBV20-1 with TRBJ2-7; D is possibly TRBD2 (6 bases). The CDR3 is 13 residues long. The germline V gene has CDR1 DFQATT and CDR2 SNEGSKA (reference sequence). The CDR3 DNA sequence: TGCAGTGCTACCGGGACTGACTCCTACGGGCAGTACTTC. This sequence encodes CSATGTDSYGQYF.

This chain connects TRBV28 to TRBJ2-1; 10 nucleotides agree with TRBD2. V shed 3 bases, J shed 2 bases, and the junction held 13 bases outside the gene matches. Germline loops: CDR1 MDHEN, CDR2 SYDVKM. CDR3 length equals 19 residues. CDR3 nucleotides: TGTGCCAGCAGTTTGGTCTCTTGGAGCGGGGGGGGTACCTACAATGAGCAGTTCTTC. This codes for CASSLVSWSGGGTYNEQFF.

V gene TRBV7-3 combines with J gene TRBJ2-5; TRBD1 is a possible D gene (6 bases). In germline, CDR1 is SGHTA, CDR2 FQGTGA. Trimming shortened V by 3 bases and J by 2 bases, and 16 bases separated the two germline ends. The CDR3 runs 16 residues. In nucleotides, the CDR3 is TGTGCCAGCAGCTTGGGCCTCAGGGGCACACAAGAGACCCAGTACTTC. This translates into CASSLGLRGTQETQYF. The variable domain in full, completed from reference TRBV7-3 and TRBJ2-5, reads GAGVSQTPSNKVTEKGKYVELRCDPISGHTALYWYRQSLGQGPEFLIYFQGTGAADDSGLPNDRFFAVRPEGSVSTLKIQRTERGDSAVYLCASSLGLRGTQETQYFGPGTRLLVL.

This clonotype appeared a few times. J is TRBJ2-3 and V is TRBV14, with D possibly being TRBD1 or TRBD2 (6 bases each). Germline assignment: CDR1 SGHDN and CDR2 FVKESK. V was clipped by 1 base and J by 4 bases, with 15 bases between them. This CDR3 contains 16 residues. For the CDR3, the DNA is TGTGCCAGCAGCCAAGGCGGGACAAGGGGTGCAGATACGCAGTATTTT. It translates to CASSQGGTRGADTQYF.

The chain combines TRBV21-1 with TRBJ2-7; whether TRBD1, the table's D call, matches the DNA was not checked. TRBV21-1 is labeled a pseudogene. The CDR3 totals 15 residues. CDR3 loop: CASSSLWGGSYEQYF. The CDR3, as DNA: TGTGCCAGCAGCAGCCTTTGGGGGGGATCCTACGAGCAGTACTTC.

The chain recombines TRBV12-3 or TRBV12-4 with TRBJ1-5; a weak D match, TRBD1 (5 bases). V was pared by 5 bases and J by 0 bases, with 11 bases between. The CDR3 runs 15 residues. The CDR3 loop is CASSTFRDSNQPQHF. The CDR3 region has the DNA TGTGCCAGCAGTACCTTCAGGGATAGCAATCAGCCCCAGCATTTT.

The rearrangement links TRBV6-5 to TRBJ1-1; perhaps TRBD1 as D (6 bases). This CDR3 region has 15 residues. The germline gives CDR1 MNHEY, CDR2 SVGAGI. Trimming stripped 1 base from V and 1 base from J, with 10 bases between. CDR3 in amino acids: CASSYLGHRNTEAFF. The CDR3, as DNA: TGTGCCAGCAGTTACTTGGGACACAGGAACACTGAAGCTTTCTTT.

The rearrangement links TRBV12-3 or TRBV12-4 to TRBJ2-7; D gene ambiguous. The CDR3 has 14 residues. V was trimmed by 6 bases and J by 0 bases, leaving 12 bases between them. CDR3 in DNA: TGTGCCAGCAGCCCCCCGGATAGCTCCTACGAGCAGTACTTC. It encodes CASSPPDSSYEQYF.

This clonotype was seen more than once but under ten times. The genes are TRBV7-9 and TRBJ2-7; possibly TRBD2 for D (7 bases). Germline V gives CDR1 SEHNR, CDR2 FQNEAQ (reference sequence). V was clipped by 6 bases and J by 1 base, with 13 bases between them. The CDR3 consists of 14 residues. The CDR3 reads CASSKGGMSYEQYF. As DNA, the CDR3 is TGTGCCAGCAGTAAGGGGGGGATGTCCTACGAGCAGTACTTC.

J is TRBJ2-2 and V is TRBV4-1, with D possibly called TRBD1 or TRBD2 (5 bases each). Germline-derived CDR1 and CDR2 are MGHRA and YSYEKL. CDR3 size: 13 residues. Between the trimmed V and J ends, which lost 6 bases and 5 bases, there was a span of 10 bases. CDR3 residues: CASRSGRTGELFF. The CDR3, as DNA: TGCGCCAGCAGATCGGGGCGTACCGGGGAGCTGTTTTTT.

The rearrangement links TRBV20-1 to TRBJ1-2; D remains ambiguous. Trimming left V 5 bases short and J 4 bases short, with 17 bases between. The CDR3 contains 14 residues. The V gene's germline CDR1 is DFQATT and CDR2 SNEGSKA (reference sequence). The CDR3: CSAAIRLPTYGYTF. Here the CDR3 DNA reads TGCAGTGCTGCTATCAGGTTACCAACCTATGGCTACACCTTC.

This clonotype was counted between two and nine times. This chain links TRBV10-3 with TRBJ1-3, with a tentative D call TRBD1 (6 bases). Trimming removed 6 bases from V and 0 bases from J, with 21 bases in between. CDR3 size: 18 residues. CDR1 is ENHRY and CDR2 is SYGVKD in the germline V gene. Here the CDR3 DNA reads TGTGCCATCAGGGATTTTACAGGGCCCACTCCCTCTGGAAACACCATATATTTT. Translated: CAIRDFTGPTPSGNTIYF.

The CDR3 protein is CASSYATGPAEAFF. CDR3 DNA: TGTGCCAGCAGTTACGCGACAGGGCCGGCTGAAGCTTTCTTT. The chain combines TRBV27 with TRBJ1-1, with 7 bases identical to TRBD1. There are 14 residues in the CDR3. Germline assignment: CDR1 MNHEY and CDR2 SMNVEV (reference sequence). The junction had 8 bases not matched to a gene; V was cut back by 4 bases and J by 6 bases.

Comment on this clonotype: Its ends do not fully match the called genes, so a read error is possible. This chain joins TRBV5-5 and TRBJ1-4; TRBD1 might be the D (5 bases). This CDR3 spans 15 amino acids. The V gene's germline CDR1 is SGHKS and CDR2 YYEKEE (reference sequence). CDR3 loop: CASNLAGRENEKLFF. The CDR3, as DNA: TGTGCCAGCAACTTGGCTGGCAGGGAAAACGAAAAACTGTTTTTT.

The V and J genes are TRBV29-1 and TRBJ2-3, with D maybe TRBD2 (6 bases). Between the trimmed V and J ends, which lost 0 bases and 2 bases, there was a span of 18 bases. Germline-derived CDR1 and CDR2 are SQVTM and ANQGSEA. This CDR3 spans 17 amino acids. The CDR3 DNA reads as TGCAGCGTTGAAGATCTCGACGGGGCGGGGCCCACAGATACGCAGTATTTT. Residues: CSVEDLDGAGPTDTQYF.

The rearrangement uses TRBV10-3 and TRBJ2-3, with D perhaps matching TRBD2 (5 bases). Germline lookup yields CDR1 ENHRY and CDR2 SYGVKD. This CDR3 region has 14 residues. Trimming removed 6 bases at V and 10 bases at J, with 20 bases between. CDR3: CAIRDSPAFDAQYF. CDR3 coding DNA: TGTGCCATCAGGGACTCCCCCGCTTTTGATGCGCAGTATTTT.

There are many counts of this clonotype. This sequence joins TRBV29-1 and TRBJ2-5, with D possibly being TRBD1 or TRBD2 (5 bases each). The germline V gene encodes CDR1 SQVTM and CDR2 ANQGSEA. There are 12 residues in the CDR3. CDR3 nucleotide sequence: TGCAGTGCTGGTGGGGGCCAAGAGACCCAGTACTTC. Its protein is CSAGGGQETQYF.

The chain has TRBV6-6 and TRBJ2-3; unclear D gene. Germline assignment: CDR1 MNHNY and CDR2 SVGAGI (reference sequence). V was cut by 3 bases and J by 6 bases, with 16 bases left in between. The CDR3 runs 15 residues. Here the CDR3 DNA reads TGTGCCAGCAGTTATACTACCCACCTGAGGGATACGCAGTATTTT. Its translation is CASSYTTHLRDTQYF.

The J gene is TRBJ2-7, the V gene TRBV6-1; no definite D call. V lost 1 base, J lost 1 base, and 8 bases lay in between. Germline CDR1 is MNHNS and CDR2 is SASEGT. This CDR3 spans 14 amino acids. CDR3 loop: CASSEGVESYEQYF. For the CDR3, the DNA is TGTGCCAGCAGTGAAGGGGTAGAATCCTACGAGCAGTACTTC.

J is TRBJ1-2 and V is TRBV10-3, with D tentatively TRBD1 (6 bases). Germline-derived CDR1 and CDR2 are ENHRY and SYGVKD. CDR3 size: 12 residues. V lost 5 bases and J 8 bases, leaving 12 bases between the germline ends. In DNA form, the CDR3 reads TGTGCCATCAGTCCAGGGGAGGGAGGCTACACCTTC. Translating it yields CAISPGEGGYTF.

The genes are TRBV5-6 and TRBJ2-4, with D perhaps matching TRBD1 (5 bases). The DNA end lines up better with TRBJ2-7; the J call may be wrong. The germline gives CDR1 SGHDT, CDR2 YYEEEE. This CDR3 is built from 15 residues. Here the CDR3 DNA reads TGTGCCAGCAGCCTGCAGCCCTCAGGGTCTGGCGAGCAGTACTTC. Translated: CASSLQPSGSGEQYF.

V usage is TRBV12-3 or TRBV12-4 and J usage is TRBJ2-1; D gene unclear. V shed 6 bases and J shed 13 bases, with 19 bases lying between them. CDR3 length: 13 amino acids. The DNA of the CDR3 is TGTGCCAGCAGATATGAGTTCCAAGAGACCCAGTTCTTC. It is translated as CASRYEFQETQFF.

The chain employs TRBV28 and TRBJ2-1; D is uncertain. The DNA end lines up better with TRBJ2-7; the J call may be wrong. The CDR3 runs 12 residues. Germline lookup yields CDR1 MDHEN and CDR2 SYDVKM. The DNA for the CDR3 is TGTGCCAGCAGTGACCCCTACAATGAGCAGTACTTC. Translated: CASSDPYNEQYF.

The V gene is TRBV9, the J gene TRBJ1-2, with TRBD1 matching over 8 bases. The CDR3 loop spans 15 amino acids. J lost 6 bases, V lost 0 bases, and 7 bases had no gene match. CDR1 and CDR2 (germline): SGDLS, YYNGEE. CDR3 in amino acids: CASSVEPDRANGYTF. The CDR3, as DNA: TGTGCCAGCAGCGTAGAACCGGACAGGGCAAATGGCTACACCTTC.

V and J are TRBV11-2 and TRBJ1-3; D is uncertain. There are 16 residues in the CDR3. CDR1 SGHAT and CDR2 FQNNGV come from the germline V gene. Trimming pared 0 bases from V and 5 bases from J, leaving 14 bases between. This CDR3 reads CASSLDGEQDRNTIYF. The CDR3 bases are TGTGCCAGCAGCTTAGATGGGGAGCAGGACCGAAACACCATATATTTT.